The rows below give T cell receptor beta chains drawn from one sample of a study of blood T cell repertoires in COVID-19. Assay used: immunoSEQ multiplex PCR; TCRdb lists only in-frame clones, some missing. The sample includes some 400,000 clones, around 87% seen only once; the top ten take 10%. The sequenced material came from peripheral blood. Every receptor here comes from a woman between 25 and 40 years old with COVID-19, enrolled during active disease. Each CDR3 is given with its conserved first and last residue. The D gene is left open where the match is weak.

NA | TRBJ1-2 | TRBV5-4 | CASRSGRNYGYTF | TGTGCCAGCAGAAGTGGGAGAAACTATGGCTACACCTTC
TRBD1 | TRBJ2-2 | TRBV7-9 | CASSYGQVAGELFF | TGTGCCAGCAGCTACGGACAGGTAGCCGGGGAGCTGTTTTTT
NA | TRBJ1-5 | TRBV30 | CAWSVTTRNQPQHF | TGTGCCTGGAGTGTTACGACACGCAATCAGCCCCAGCATTTT
NA | TRBJ2-7 | TRBV9 | CASSPRQVLYEQYF | TGTGCCAGCAGCCCCAGACAGGTCCTATACGAGCAGTACTTC
TRBD1 | TRBJ2-2 | TRBV2 | CASGGQGARTGELFF | TGTGCCAGCGGGGGACAGGGGGCTAGGACCGGGGAGCTGTTTTTT
NA | TRBJ2-7 | TRBV2 | CASIPSQTYEQYF | TGTGCCAGCATCCCTAGCCAGACCTACGAGCAGTACTTC
NA | TRBJ1-4 | TRBV3-1/TRBV3-2 | CASSQVVRVGGRTVATNEKLFF | TGTGCCAGCAGCCAAGTTGTGCGGGTCGGGGGGCGTACAGTTGCAACTAATGAAAAACTGTTTTTT
TRBD1 | TRBJ2-3 | TRBV10-2 | CASRGQGVYTDTQYF | TGCGCCAGCAGGGGACAGGGAGTGTACACAGATACGCAGTATTTT
TRBD1 | TRBJ1-2 | TRBV11-1 | CASSAPERTGGYTF | TGTGCCAGCAGCGCACCTGAGAGGACAGGGGGCTACACCTTC
TRBD2 | TRBJ2-7 | TRBV11-2 | CASSLDVSATSPSSYEQYF | TGTGCCAGCAGCTTAGATGTGAGCGCGACTAGCCCATCCTCCTACGAGCAGTACTTC